The clone carrying this TCR beta chain was found a few times. Its target is not known. Time point indicated: longitudinal time-point 2. The sample comes from a study of neurological immune-mediated disorders. Trimming cost V 2 bases and J 4 bases, with 11 bases left between them. CDR3 length: 14 residues. Germline assignment: CDR1 LNHDA and CDR2 SQIVND (reference sequence). The study, taken as a whole, reports: When the repertoires were sorted by phylogenetic grouping, those of 18 of 34 multiple sclerosis patients ended up in one related-CDR3 cluster, a possible signature.

One entry per CDR3 protein results from TCRdb running MiXCR on the 5' RACE reads. The sample holds some 80,000 distinct CDR3 sequences, more than 5% seen once. Sequenced input: PBMCs. The source is a woman aged 60-75 years with multiple sclerosis. J is TRBJ1-1 and V is TRBV19; D may be TRBD1 (5 bases). CDR3 DNA: TGTGCCAGTAGTATACGGGGGGAAGGCACTGAAGCTTTCTTT. Protein product: CASSIRGEGTEAFF.